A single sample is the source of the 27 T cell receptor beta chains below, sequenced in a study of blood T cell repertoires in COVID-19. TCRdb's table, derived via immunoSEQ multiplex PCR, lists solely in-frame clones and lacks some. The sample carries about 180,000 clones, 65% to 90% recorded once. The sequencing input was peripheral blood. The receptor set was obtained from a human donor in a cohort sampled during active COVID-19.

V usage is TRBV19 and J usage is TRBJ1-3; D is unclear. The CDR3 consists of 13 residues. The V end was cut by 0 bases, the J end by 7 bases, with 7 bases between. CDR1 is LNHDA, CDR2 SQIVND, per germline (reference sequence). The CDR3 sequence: CASSIDLPNTIYF. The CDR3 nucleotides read TGTGCCAGTAGTATAGATCTACCCAACACCATATATTTT.

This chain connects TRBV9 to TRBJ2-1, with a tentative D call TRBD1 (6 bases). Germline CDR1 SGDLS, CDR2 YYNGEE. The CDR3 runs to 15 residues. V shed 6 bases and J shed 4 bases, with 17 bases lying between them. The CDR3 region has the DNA TGTGCCAGCACCCTACAGGGTTTAGGGTACAATGAGCAGTTCTTC. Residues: CASTLQGLGYNEQFF.

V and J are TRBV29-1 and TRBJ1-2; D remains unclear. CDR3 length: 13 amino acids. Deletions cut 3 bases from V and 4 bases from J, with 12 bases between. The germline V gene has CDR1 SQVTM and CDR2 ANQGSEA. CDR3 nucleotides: TGCAGCGTTGATAGTGAGGGTCTCTATGGCTACACCTTC. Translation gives CSVDSEGLYGYTF.

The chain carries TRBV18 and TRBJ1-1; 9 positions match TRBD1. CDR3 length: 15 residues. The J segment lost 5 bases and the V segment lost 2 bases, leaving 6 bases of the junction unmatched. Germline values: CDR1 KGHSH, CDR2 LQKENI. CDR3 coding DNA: TGTGCCAGCTCACCAGAACAGGGGGCGCGGACTGAAGCTTTCTTT. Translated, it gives CASSPEQGARTEAFF.

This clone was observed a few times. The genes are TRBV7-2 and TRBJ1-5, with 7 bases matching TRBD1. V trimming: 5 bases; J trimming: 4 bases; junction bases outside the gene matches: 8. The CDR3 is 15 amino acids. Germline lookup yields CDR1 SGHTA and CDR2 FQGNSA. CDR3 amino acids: CASSPRTGGNQPQHF. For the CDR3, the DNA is TGTGCCAGCAGCCCTCGGACAGGTGGAAATCAGCCCCAGCATTTT.

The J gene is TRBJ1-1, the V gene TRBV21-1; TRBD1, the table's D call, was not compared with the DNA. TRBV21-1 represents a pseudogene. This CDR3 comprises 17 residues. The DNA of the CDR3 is TGTGCCAGCAGCAAAGGGGCCCAGGACAGGGGGAACACTGAAGCTTTCTTT. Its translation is CASSKGAQDRGNTEAFF.

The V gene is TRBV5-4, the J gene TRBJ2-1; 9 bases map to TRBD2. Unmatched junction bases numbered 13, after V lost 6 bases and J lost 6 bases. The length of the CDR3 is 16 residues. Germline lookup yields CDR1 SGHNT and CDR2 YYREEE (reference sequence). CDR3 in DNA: TGTGCCAGCAACCAAATAGCGGGAGTAAGGCTCAATGAGCAGTTCTTC. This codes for CASNQIAGVRLNEQFF.

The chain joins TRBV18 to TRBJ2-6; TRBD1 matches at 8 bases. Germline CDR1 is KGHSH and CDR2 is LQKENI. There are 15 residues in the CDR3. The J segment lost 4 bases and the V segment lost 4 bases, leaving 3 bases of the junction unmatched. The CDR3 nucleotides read TGTGCCAGCTCACTGACAGGGGACGGGGCCAACGTCCTGACTTTC. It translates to CASSLTGDGANVLTF.

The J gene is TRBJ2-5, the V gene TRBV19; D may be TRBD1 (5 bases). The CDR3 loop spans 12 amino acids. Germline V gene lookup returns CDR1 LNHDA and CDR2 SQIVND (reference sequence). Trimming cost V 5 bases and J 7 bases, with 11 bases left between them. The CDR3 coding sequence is TGTGCCAGTAGTCAGGGAAAGGGGACCCAGTACTTC. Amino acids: CASSQGKGTQYF. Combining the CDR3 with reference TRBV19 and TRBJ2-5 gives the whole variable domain DGGITQSPKYLFRKEGQNVTLSCEQNLNHDAMYWYRQDPGQGLRLIYYSQIVNDFQKGDIAEGYSVSREKKESFPLTVTSAQKNPTAFYLCASSQGKGTQYFGPGTRLLVL.

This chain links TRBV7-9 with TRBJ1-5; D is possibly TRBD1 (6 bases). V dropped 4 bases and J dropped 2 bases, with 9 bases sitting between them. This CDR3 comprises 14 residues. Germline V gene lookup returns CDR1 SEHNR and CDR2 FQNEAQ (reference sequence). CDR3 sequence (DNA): TGTGCCAGCAGCTCCCGACAGGGCAATCAGCCCCAGCATTTT. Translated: CASSSRQGNQPQHF.

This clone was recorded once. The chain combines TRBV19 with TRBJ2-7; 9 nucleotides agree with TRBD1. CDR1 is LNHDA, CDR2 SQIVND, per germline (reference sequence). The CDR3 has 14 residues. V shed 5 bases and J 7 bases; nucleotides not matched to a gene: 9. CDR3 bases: TGTGCCAGTAGTCCCCGGGACAGGGTTAAGGAGCAGTACTTC. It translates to CASSPRDRVKEQYF.

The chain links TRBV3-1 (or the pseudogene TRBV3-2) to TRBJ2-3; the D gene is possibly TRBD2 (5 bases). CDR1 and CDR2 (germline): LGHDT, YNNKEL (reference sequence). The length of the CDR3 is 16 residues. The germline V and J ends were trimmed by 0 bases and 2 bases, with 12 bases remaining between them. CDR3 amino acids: CASSQDPADYTDTQYF. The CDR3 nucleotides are TGTGCCAGCAGCCAAGATCCAGCGGATTACACAGATACGCAGTATTTT.

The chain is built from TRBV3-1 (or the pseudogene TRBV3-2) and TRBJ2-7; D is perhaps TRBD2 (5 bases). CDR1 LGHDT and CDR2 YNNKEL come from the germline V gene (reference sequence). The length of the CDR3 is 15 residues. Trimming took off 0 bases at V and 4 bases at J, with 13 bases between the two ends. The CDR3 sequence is CASSQDGVLPYEQYF. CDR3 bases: TGTGCCAGCAGCCAAGACGGGGTCCTCCCTTACGAGCAGTACTTC.

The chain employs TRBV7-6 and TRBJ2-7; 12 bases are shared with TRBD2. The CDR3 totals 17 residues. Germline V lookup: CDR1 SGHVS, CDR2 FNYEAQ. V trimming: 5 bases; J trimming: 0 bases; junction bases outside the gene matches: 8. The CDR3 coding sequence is TGTGCCAGCAGCCCAGGACTAGCGGGGCCCACCTCCTACGAGCAGTACTTC. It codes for CASSPGLAGPTSYEQYF. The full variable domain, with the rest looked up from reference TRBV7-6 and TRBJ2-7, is GAGVSQSPRYKVTKRGQDVALRCDPISGHVSLYWYRQALGQGPEFLTYFNYEAQQDKSGLPNDRFSAERPEGSISTLTIQRTEQRDSAMYRCASSPGLAGPTSYEQYFGPGTRLTVT.

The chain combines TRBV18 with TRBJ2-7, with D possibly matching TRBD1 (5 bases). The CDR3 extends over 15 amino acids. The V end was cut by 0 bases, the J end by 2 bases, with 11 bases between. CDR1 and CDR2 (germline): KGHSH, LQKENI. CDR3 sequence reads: CASSPPTGNTYEQYF. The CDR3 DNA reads TGTGCCAGCTCACCACCTACAGGTAATACCTACGAGCAGTACTTC.

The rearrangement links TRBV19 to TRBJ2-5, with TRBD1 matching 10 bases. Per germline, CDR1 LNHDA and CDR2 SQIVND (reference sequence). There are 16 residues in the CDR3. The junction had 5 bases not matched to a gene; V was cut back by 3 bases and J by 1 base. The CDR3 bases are TGTGCCAGTAGTATCGGACAGGGGGTAACCCAAGAGACCCAGTACTTC. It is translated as CASSIGQGVTQETQYF.

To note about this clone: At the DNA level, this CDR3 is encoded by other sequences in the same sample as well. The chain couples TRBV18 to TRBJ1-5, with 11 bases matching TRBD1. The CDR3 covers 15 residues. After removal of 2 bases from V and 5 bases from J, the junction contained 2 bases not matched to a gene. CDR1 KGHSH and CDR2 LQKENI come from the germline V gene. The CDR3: CASSPGTGGHQPQHF. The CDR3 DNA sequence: TGTGCCAGCTCACCAGGGACAGGGGGGCATCAGCCCCAGCATTTT.

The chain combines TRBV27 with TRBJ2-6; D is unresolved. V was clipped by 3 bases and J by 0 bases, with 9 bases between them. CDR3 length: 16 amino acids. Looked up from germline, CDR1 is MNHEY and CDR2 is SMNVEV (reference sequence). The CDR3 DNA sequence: TGTGCCAGCAGTTTGGTTTTGAGCTCTGGGGCCAACGTCCTGACTTTC. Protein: CASSLVLSSGANVLTF.

This CDR3 reads CASSMGQGGTTEAFF. DNA for the CDR3: TGTGCCAGTAGTATGGGACAGGGGGGAACCACTGAAGCTTTCTTT. V usage is TRBV19 and J usage is TRBJ1-1; the match to TRBD1 covers 11 bases. After removal of 3 bases from V and 4 bases from J, the junction contained 4 bases not matched to a gene. The CDR3 runs 15 residues. Per the germline V gene, CDR1 is LNHDA and CDR2 is SQIVND (reference sequence).

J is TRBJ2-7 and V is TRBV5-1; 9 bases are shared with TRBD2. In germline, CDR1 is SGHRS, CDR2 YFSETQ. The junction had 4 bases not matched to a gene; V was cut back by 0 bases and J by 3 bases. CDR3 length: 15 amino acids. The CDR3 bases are TGCGCCAGCAGCTTGGATAGCGGGAGTCTCTACGAGCAGTACTTC. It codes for CASSLDSGSLYEQYF.

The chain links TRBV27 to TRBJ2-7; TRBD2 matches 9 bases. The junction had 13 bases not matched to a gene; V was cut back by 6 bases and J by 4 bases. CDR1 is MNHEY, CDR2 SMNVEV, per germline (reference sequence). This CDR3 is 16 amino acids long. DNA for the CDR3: TGTGCCAGCAGGTCCTGGGGGGTAGCGGGAGTATACGAGCAGTACTTC. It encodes CASRSWGVAGVYEQYF.

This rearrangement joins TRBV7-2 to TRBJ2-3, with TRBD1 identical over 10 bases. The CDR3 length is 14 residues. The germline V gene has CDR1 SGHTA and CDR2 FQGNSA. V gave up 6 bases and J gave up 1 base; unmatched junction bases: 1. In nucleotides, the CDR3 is TGTGCCAGCAGAGGGACAGGGGGCACAGATACGCAGTATTTT. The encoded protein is CASRGTGGTDTQYF.

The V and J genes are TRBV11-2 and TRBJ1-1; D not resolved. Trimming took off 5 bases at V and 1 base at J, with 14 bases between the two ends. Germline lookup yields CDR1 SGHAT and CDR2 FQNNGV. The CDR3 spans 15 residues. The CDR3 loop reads CASSLSFVRNTEAFF. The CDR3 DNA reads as TGTGCCAGCAGCCTATCCTTCGTGCGGAACACTGAAGCTTTCTTT.

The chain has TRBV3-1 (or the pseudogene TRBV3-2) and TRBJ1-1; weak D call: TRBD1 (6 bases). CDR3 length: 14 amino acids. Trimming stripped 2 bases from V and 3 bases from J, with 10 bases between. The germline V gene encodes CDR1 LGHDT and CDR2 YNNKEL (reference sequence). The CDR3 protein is CASSQHDRHTEAFF. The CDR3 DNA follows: TGTGCCAGCAGCCAACACGACAGGCACACTGAAGCTTTCTTT.

CDR3 region: CASTIGSLGGTDTQYF. In DNA form, the CDR3 reads TGCGCCAGCACCATTGGAAGCCTGGGGGGAACAGATACGCAGTATTTT. The chain is built from TRBV5-1 and TRBJ2-3; maybe TRBD2 (6 bases). Germline V lookup: CDR1 SGHRS, CDR2 YFSETQ. V was cut by 6 bases and J by 3 bases, with 20 bases left in between. The CDR3 covers 16 residues.

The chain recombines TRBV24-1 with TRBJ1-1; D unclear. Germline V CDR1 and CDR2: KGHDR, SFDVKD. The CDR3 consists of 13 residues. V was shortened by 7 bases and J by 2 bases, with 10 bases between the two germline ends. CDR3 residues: CATSRQENTEAFF. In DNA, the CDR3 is TGTGCCACCAGCCGCCAGGAAAACACTGAAGCTTTCTTT.

CDR3 loop: CASSTKGTSGSYEQYF. CDR3 DNA: TGTGCCAGTAGTACCAAAGGGACTAGCGGGAGCTACGAGCAGTACTTC. The genes are TRBV19 and TRBJ2-7; 14 bases fit TRBD2. V was clipped by 4 bases and J by 3 bases; unmatched bases: 5. The germline V gene has CDR1 LNHDA and CDR2 SQIVND (reference sequence). CDR3 length: 16 amino acids.